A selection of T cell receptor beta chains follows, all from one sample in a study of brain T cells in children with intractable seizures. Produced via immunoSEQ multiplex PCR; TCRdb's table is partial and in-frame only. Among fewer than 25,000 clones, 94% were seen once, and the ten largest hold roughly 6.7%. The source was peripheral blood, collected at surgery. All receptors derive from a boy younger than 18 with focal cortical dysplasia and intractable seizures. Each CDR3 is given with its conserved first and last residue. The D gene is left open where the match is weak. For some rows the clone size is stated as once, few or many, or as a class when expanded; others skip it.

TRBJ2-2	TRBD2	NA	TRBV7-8	TGTGCCAGCAGCTTGGGACTAGCGGGAACCGGGGAGCTGTTTTTT	CASSLGLAGTGELFF
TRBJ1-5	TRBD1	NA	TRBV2	TGTGCCAGCAGACAAACAGGGGGTAATCAGCCCCAGCATTTT	CASRQTGGNQPQHF
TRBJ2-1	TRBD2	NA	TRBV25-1	TGTGCCAGCAGTGAGACCGGGGGGTCCTACAATGAGCAGTTCTTC	CASSETGGSYNEQFF
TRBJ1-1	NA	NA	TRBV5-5	TGTGCCAGCAGCTTGCCGTCCGCCGACCGGATCTGGACTGAAGCTTTCTTT	CASSLPSADRIWTEAFF
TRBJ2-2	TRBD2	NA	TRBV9	TGTGCCAGCAGGGGAACCCGACTAGCGGGGGTGAGGAACACCGGGGAGCTGTTTTTT	CASRGTRLAGVRNTGELFF
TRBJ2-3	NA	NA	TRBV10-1	TGCGCCAGCAGTGCGGGACGACACACAGATACGCAGTATTTT	CASSAGRHTDTQYF
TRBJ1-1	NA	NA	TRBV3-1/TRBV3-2	TGTGCCAGCAGCCACCGAGGGAACACTGAAGCTTTCTTT	CASSHRGNTEAFF
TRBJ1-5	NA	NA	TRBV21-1	TGTGCCAGCAGCAAGCCCAGGGGATTGCTGTATAGCAATCAGCCCCAGCATTTT	CASSKPRGLLYSNQPQHF
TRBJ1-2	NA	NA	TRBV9	TGTGCCAGCAGCGTAAGTGGCGGAATCCCTAACTATGGCTACACCTTC	CASSVSGGIPNYGYTF
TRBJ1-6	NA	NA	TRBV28	TGTGCCAGCAGTCCCACCGGGACGTACTATAATTCACCCCTCCACTTT	CASSPTGTYYNSPLHF
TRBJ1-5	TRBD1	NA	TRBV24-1	TGTGCCACCGGAGCCGGGACAGGCCTAAATCAGCCCCAGCATTTT	CATGAGTGLNQPQHF
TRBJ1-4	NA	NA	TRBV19	TGTGCCAGTAGCGAACCCGCAACTAATGAAAAACTGTTTTTT	CASSEPATNEKLFF
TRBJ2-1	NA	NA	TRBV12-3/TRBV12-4	TGTGCCAGCACCGGTGGCCTAGCCGACGGGCAGTTCTTC	CASTGGLADGQFF
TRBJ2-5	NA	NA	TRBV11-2	TGTGCCAGCAGCCACCACCGAGCTAAAGGGGAGACCCAGTACTTC	CASSHHRAKGETQYF
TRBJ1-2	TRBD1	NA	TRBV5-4	TGTGCCAGCAGCTTGCCTACACAGGGGCGGGATGGCTACACCTTC	CASSLPTQGRDGYTF
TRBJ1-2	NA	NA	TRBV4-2	TGTGCCAGCAGCCAAGGACCCCTCTCAGGGTCTTTCGATGGCTACACCTTC	CASSQGPLSGSFDGYTF
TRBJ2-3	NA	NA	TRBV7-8	TGTGCCAGCGGTCTGCGAGTTGACGTCACAGATACGCAGTATTTT	CASGLRVDVTDTQYF
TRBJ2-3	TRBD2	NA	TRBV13	TGTGCCAGCAGCTGGGGACTAGCGGGAGGGCCTCGAGCAGATACGCAGTATTTT	CASSWGLAGGPRADTQYF
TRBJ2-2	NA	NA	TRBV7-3	TGTGCCAGCAGTTCTGGGGGGCCTGCCGGGGAGCTGTTTTTT	CASSSGGPAGELFF
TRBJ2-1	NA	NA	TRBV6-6	TGTGCCAGCACCCAGGGGGGGTCCGAAGAGGGCAATGAGCAGTTCTTC	CASTQGGSEEGNEQFF
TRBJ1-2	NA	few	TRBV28	TGTGCCAGCAGTTTGAGGGTGGGGGTAGGTAACTATGGCTACACCTTC	CASSLRVGVGNYGYTF
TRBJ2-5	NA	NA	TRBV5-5	TGTGCCAGCAGCCCCCCCCTCGGGGGCCAAGAGACCCAGTACTTC	CASSPPLGGQETQYF
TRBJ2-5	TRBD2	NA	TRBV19	TGTGCCAGTAGCATACTAGCGGGGGGCCCCCAAGAGACCCAGTACTTC	CASSILAGGPQETQYF
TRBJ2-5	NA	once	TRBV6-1	TGTGCCAGCAGTGCCGGTTTCCCGGGGGCCTGGTACCAAGAGACCCAGTACTTC	CASSAGFPGAWYQETQYF
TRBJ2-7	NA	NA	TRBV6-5	TGTGCCAGCAGGTACGAGACGGCGACCCTCGAGCAGTACTTC	CASRYETATLEQYF
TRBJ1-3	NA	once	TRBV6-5	TGTGCCAGCTCTCGAAACTCTGGAAACACCATATATTTT	CASSRNSGNTIYF
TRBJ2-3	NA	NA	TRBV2	TGTGCCAGCAGTGAAGTCGGAGATACGCAGTATTTT	CASSEVGDTQYF
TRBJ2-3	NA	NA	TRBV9	TGTGCCAGCAGCGCAGAGAGTCAGGCACCCACAGATACGCAGTATTTT	CASSAESQAPTDTQYF
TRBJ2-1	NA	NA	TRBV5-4	TGTGCCAGCAGCTTGGTGCCTAGGACGGCTGATTCCTACAATGAGCAGTTCTTC	CASSLVPRTADSYNEQFF
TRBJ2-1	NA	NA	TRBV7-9	TGTGCCAGCAGCTTGGACATCTCCAATGAGCAGTTCTTC	CASSLDISNEQFF
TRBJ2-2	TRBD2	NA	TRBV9	TGTGCCAGCAGCCTTTCTGAGCGGGGGGACACCGGGGAGCTGTTTTTT	CASSLSERGDTGELFF
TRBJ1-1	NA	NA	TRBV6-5	TGTGCCAGCAGTTTGGGAGGAGTCGGGGACACTGAAGCTTTCTTT	CASSLGGVGDTEAFF
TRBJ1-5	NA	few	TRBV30	TGTGCCTGGAGCTCAACGAACCCAACGGCACCCCAGCATTTT	CAWSSTNPTAPQHF
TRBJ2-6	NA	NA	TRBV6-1	TGTGCCAGCAGTGCCAGGACATCTTCCTCTGGGGCCAACGTCCTGACTTTC	CASSARTSSSGANVLTF
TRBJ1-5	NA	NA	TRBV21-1	TGTGCCAGCAGCAGTCTCGGATGGAGTTCCGGCCAGCCCCAGCATTTT	CASSSLGWSSGQPQHF
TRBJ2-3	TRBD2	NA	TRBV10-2	TGCGCCAGCGGGGGGGGGACTAGCGGGACTAGCACAGATACGCAGTATTTT	CASGGGTSGTSTDTQYF
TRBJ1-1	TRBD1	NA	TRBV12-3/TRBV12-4	TGTGCCAGCAGGGCACAGGGGGCAGCTGAAGCTTTCTTT	CASRAQGAAEAFF
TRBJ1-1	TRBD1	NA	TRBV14	TGTGCCAGCAGCCAGGGAACAGGGGGCTACACTGAAGCTTTCTTT	CASSQGTGGYTEAFF
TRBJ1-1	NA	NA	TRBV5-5	TGTGCCAGCAGCTTGTCCGGCCTACGGGCTGAAGCTTTCTTT	CASSLSGLRAEAFF
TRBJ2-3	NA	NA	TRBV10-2	TGCGCCAGCAGTCCTCTGAGCTGGGGCGGCACAGATACGCAGTATTTT	CASSPLSWGGTDTQYF
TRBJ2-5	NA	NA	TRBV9	TGTGCCAGCAGCGTAGGGAGGGCGGGGGACAAAGAGACCCAGTACTTC	CASSVGRAGDKETQYF
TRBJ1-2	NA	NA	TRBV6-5	TGTGCCAGCAGAAAACGGCAGGGGAGTCTCCATGGCTACACCTTC	CASRKRQGSLHGYTF
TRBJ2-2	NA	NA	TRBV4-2	TGTGCCAGCAGCCCGGACAGGCGGGGCGGGGAGCTGTTTTTT	CASSPDRRGGELFF
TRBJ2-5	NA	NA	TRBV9	TGTGCCAGCAGCGTAGCTGGTGAGGAGGAGACCCAGTACTTC	CASSVAGEEETQYF
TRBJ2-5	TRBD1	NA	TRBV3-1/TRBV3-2	TGTGCCAGCAGCCAAGATATGGTAGGGACAGGACAAGAGACCCAGTACTTC	CASSQDMVGTGQETQYF
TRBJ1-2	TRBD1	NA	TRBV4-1	TGCGCCAGCAGCCAAAAGGGACAGGGGGCACTTAACTATGGCTACACCTTC	CASSQKGQGALNYGYTF
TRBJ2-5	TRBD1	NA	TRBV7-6	TGTGCCAGCAGCTCACCCGGGACAGGATGGGTCTCGGGCCAAGAGACCCAGTACTTC	CASSSPGTGWVSGQETQYF
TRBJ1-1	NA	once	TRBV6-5	TGTGCCAGCAGTTACGAGGGTCAGTGGCGGACTGAAGCTTTCTTT	CASSYEGQWRTEAFF
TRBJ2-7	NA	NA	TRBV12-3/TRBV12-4	TGTGCCAGCAGTTCGGGACTTAGCTACGAGCAGTACTTC	CASSSGLSYEQYF
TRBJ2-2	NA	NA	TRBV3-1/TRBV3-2	TGTGCCAGCAGCCAATCAGTGTTACTGACCGCACAGAACACCGGGGAGCTGTTTTTT	CASSQSVLLTAQNTGELFF
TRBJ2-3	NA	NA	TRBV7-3	TGTGCCAGCAGCTTAACCCGGTCGAGCACAGATACGCAGTATTTT	CASSLTRSSTDTQYF